The 13 T cell receptor beta chains reported below all come from one sample, sequenced in a study of blood T cells in healthy people across ages. Sample-barcoded 5' priming and a J-beta primer mix drove a second PCR of roughly 7 to 11 cycles. Using its own MiXCR run on the 5' RACE reads, TCRdb lists one record per CDR3 protein. The table lists about 1.4 million distinct CDR3 sequences, approximately 60% of them singletons. Sequenced: blood. The receptors derive from a man between 18 and 29 years old in good health.

The chain joins TRBV24-1 to TRBJ2-1; D possibly corresponds to TRBD1 (5 bases). The CDR3 totals 13 residues. CDR1 and CDR2 (germline): KGHDR, SFDVKD. Trimming removed 1 base at V and 9 bases at J, with 9 bases between. The CDR3: CATSDLTGIEQFF. Here the CDR3 DNA reads TGTGCCACCAGTGATTTAACAGGTATTGAGCAGTTCTTC.

A few counts support this clonotype. The rearrangement uses TRBV10-3 and TRBJ1-1; D not certain. V lost 3 bases and J 0 bases, leaving 8 bases between the germline ends. This CDR3 has 14 amino acids. Looked up from germline, CDR1 is ENHRY and CDR2 is SYGVKD. CDR3 DNA sequence: TGTGCCATCAGTGAAGGTGGGGTGAACACTGAAGCTTTCTTT. Its protein product is CAISEGGVNTEAFF.

The V gene is TRBV28, the J gene TRBJ2-7, with 7 bases lining up with TRBD1. The CDR3 contains 15 residues. The V gene's germline CDR1 is MDHEN and CDR2 SYDVKM. The J segment lost 3 bases and the V segment lost 4 bases, leaving 9 bases of the junction unmatched. The CDR3: CASSSHSTGLYEQYF. CDR3 bases: TGTGCCAGCAGTTCCCACTCGACAGGGCTCTACGAGCAGTACTTC.

The rearrangement joins TRBV7-6 to TRBJ2-7; perhaps TRBD2 as D (5 bases). Judging by the DNA end, TRBJ2-4 fits better; the J call may be wrong. The germline gives CDR1 SGHVS, CDR2 FNYEAQ. This CDR3 is built from 15 residues. CDR3 bases: TGTGCCAGCAGCTTTCCCGTGGGAGCGGCAAACATTCAGTACTTC. Its protein is CASSFPVGAANIQYF.

The V gene is TRBV3-1, the J gene TRBJ2-1; D gene uncertain. The CDR3 is made up of 12 amino acids. V lost 4 bases to trimming and J lost 3 bases, with 4 bases between them. Germline lookup yields CDR1 LGHDT and CDR2 YNNKEL (reference sequence). The CDR3 coding sequence is TGTGCCAGCAGCCTACACTACAATGAGCAGTTCTTC. Encoded protein: CASSLHYNEQFF.

This clonotype was seen only a few times. The genes are TRBV28 and TRBJ2-1, with 7 bases matching TRBD2. V dropped 2 bases and J dropped 7; count of bases not matched to a gene: 14. From germline, CDR1 is MDHEN and CDR2 SYDVKM. There are 17 residues in the CDR3. CDR3 sequence reads: CASSLRGSRAFLNEQFF. CDR3 coding DNA: TGTGCCAGCAGTTTACGCGGGAGTCGAGCTTTTCTTAATGAGCAGTTCTTC.

V gene TRBV6-1 combines with J gene TRBJ2-7, with 7 nucleotides matching TRBD1. Germline V gene sequence: CDR1 MNHNS, CDR2 SASEGT. Trimming removed 1 base from V and 6 bases from J; junction bases left unmatched: 6. The CDR3 consists of 14 residues. CDR3 sequence (DNA): TGTGCCAGCAGTGAAGAGAGGGGGCTCATCGAGCAGTACTTC. Its translation: CASSEERGLIEQYF.

V and J are TRBV24-1 and TRBJ2-7; D uncertain. Germline CDR1 and CDR2: KGHDR and SFDVKD. CDR3 length: 14 amino acids. V was pared by 3 bases and J by 1 base, with 9 bases between. This chain's CDR3 is CATSDADISYEQYF. The CDR3 nucleotides read TGTGCCACCAGTGATGCAGATATATCCTACGAGCAGTACTTC.

This chain links TRBV12-3 or TRBV12-4 with TRBJ1-2, with D unresolved. Trimming removed 5 bases at V and 1 base at J, with 17 bases between. The CDR3 covers 16 residues. CDR3: CASSDLRPPGNYGYTF. The CDR3 DNA follows: TGTGCCAGCAGTGACCTTCGTCCGCCCGGTAACTATGGCTACACCTTC.

This clonotype was detected only a few times. The V and J genes are TRBV6-6 and TRBJ2-7; D uncertain. Germline-derived CDR1 and CDR2 are MNHNY and SVGAGI (reference sequence). V lost 2 bases to trimming and J lost 0 bases, with 17 bases between them. CDR3 size: 17 residues. The CDR3 loop is CASSYPRGRSLSYEQYF. Here the CDR3 DNA reads TGTGCCAGCAGTTACCCTCGAGGTCGCAGTCTCTCCTACGAGCAGTACTTC.

This chain joins TRBV27 and TRBJ2-4; 10 bases agree with TRBD1. The V gene end was trimmed by 5 bases and the J gene end by 2 bases; junction bases not matched to a gene: 6. CDR1 is MNHEY and CDR2 is SMNVEV in the germline V gene (reference sequence). The CDR3 covers 16 residues. CDR3 amino acids: CASSPRTGGSKNIQYF. In DNA form, the CDR3 reads TGTGCCAGCAGTCCTAGGACAGGGGGATCCAAAAACATTCAGTACTTC.

The gene calls are TRBV4-1 and TRBJ2-7; D is perhaps TRBD1 (6 bases). V was trimmed by 3 bases and J by 9 bases, leaving 15 bases between them. CDR3 length: 13 residues. CDR1 is MGHRA, CDR2 YSYEKL, per germline. CDR3 DNA: TGCGCCAGCAGCCAGGGACGAGACAGGCCGCAGTACTTC. This gives the protein CASSQGRDRPQYF.

This chain connects TRBV4-1 to TRBJ2-5, with 7 nucleotides matching TRBD2. The J call may not be correct, given that the DNA end is closer to TRBJ2-7. Germline CDR1 is MGHRA and CDR2 is YSYEKL. The CDR3 is 16 amino acids. The CDR3 loop is CASSQGKGRDYDEQYF. CDR3 sequence (DNA): TGCGCCAGCAGCCAAGGAAAGGGACGGGACTATGACGAGCAGTACTTC.